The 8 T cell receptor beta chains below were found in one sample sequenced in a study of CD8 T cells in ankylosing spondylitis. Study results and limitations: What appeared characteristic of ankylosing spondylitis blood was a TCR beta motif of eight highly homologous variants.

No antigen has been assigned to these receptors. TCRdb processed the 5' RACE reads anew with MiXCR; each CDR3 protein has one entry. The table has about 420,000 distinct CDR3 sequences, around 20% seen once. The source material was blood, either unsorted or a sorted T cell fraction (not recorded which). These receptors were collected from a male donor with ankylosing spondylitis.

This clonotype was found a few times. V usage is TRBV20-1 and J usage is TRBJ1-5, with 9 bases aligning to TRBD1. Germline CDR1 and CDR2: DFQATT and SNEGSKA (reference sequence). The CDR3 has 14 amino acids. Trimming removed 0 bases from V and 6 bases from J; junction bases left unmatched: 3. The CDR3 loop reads CSAREGTGRQPQHF. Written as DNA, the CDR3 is TGCAGTGCTAGAGAAGGGACAGGGCGTCAGCCCCAGCATTTT.

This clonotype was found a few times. The CDR3 DNA sequence: TGTGCCAGCAGCCAAGATGGTCTAACGGACTTAAACACAGATACGCAGTATTTT. Translating gives CASSQDGLTDLNTDTQYF. The rearrangement joins TRBV3-1 to TRBJ2-3; possibly TRBD2 for D (5 bases). CDR3 length: 18 residues. CDR1 is LGHDT, CDR2 YNNKEL, per germline (reference sequence). Deletions cut 0 bases from V and 2 bases from J, with 18 bases between.

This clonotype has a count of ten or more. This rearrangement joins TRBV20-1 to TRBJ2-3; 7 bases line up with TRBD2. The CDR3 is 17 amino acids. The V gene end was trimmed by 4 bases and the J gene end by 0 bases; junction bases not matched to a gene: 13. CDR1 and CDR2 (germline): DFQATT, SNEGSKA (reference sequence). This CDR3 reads CSATIETSSLSTDTQYF. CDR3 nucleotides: TGCAGTGCTACTATCGAGACTAGCAGTTTAAGCACAGATACGCAGTATTTT.

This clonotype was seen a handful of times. The CDR3 spells CASSQERVRMNTEAFF. The CDR3 DNA reads as TGTGCCAGCAGCCAAGAAAGGGTTCGCATGAACACTGAAGCTTTCTTT. The chain carries TRBV14 and TRBJ1-1; D remains unclear. Trimming took 0 bases from V and 0 from J, leaving 11 bases between them. Per the germline V gene, CDR1 is SGHDN and CDR2 is FVKESK. This CDR3 is built from 16 residues.

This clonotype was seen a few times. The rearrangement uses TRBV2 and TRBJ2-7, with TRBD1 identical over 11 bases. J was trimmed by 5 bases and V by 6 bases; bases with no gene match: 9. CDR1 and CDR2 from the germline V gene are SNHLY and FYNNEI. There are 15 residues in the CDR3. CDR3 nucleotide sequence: TGTGCCAGCAGCATAGGACAGGGGGCGCGAAACGAGCAGTACTTC. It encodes CASSIGQGARNEQYF.

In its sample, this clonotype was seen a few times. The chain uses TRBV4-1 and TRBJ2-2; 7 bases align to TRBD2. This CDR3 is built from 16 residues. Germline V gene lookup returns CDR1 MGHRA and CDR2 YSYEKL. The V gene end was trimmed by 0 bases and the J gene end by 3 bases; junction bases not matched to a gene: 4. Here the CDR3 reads CASSQDPSGYTGELFF. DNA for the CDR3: TGCGCCAGCAGCCAAGATCCTAGCGGATACACCGGGGAGCTGTTTTTT.

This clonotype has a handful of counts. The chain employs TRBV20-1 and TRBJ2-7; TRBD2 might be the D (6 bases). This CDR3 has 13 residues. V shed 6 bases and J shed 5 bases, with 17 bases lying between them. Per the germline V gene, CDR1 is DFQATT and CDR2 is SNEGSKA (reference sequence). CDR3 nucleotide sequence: TGCAGTGCCCAGCCTGCGGGGTCCCACGAGCAGTACTTC. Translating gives CSAQPAGSHEQYF.

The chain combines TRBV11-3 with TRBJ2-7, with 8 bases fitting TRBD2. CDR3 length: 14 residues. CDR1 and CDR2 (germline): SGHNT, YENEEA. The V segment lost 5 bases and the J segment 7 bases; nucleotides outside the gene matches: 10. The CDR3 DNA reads TGTGCCAGCAGCCAGGGACTAGGGCTGGGAGAGCAGTACTTC. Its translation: CASSQGLGLGEQYF.